These 5 T cell receptor beta chains were all obtained from the same sample, sequenced in a study of T cell responses to AZD1222 COVID-19 vaccine. Sequencing used immunoSEQ multiplex PCR; TCRdb keeps in-frame clones, though not all of them. The table includes fewer than 130,000 clones, 81% detected once. Here the sequenced sample was peripheral blood, taken on day 0 of AZD1222 vaccination. These receptors were obtained from an adult in good health.

The rearrangement uses TRBV5-5 and TRBJ1-5; maybe TRBD1 (5 bases). Trimming took off 2 bases at V and 5 bases at J, with 8 bases between the two ends. CDR1 SGHKS and CDR2 YYEKEE come from the germline V gene (reference sequence). CDR3 size: 13 residues. The CDR3 is CASSLTGYQPQHF. CDR3 coding DNA: TGTGCCAGCAGCTTAACAGGTTATCAGCCCCAGCATTTT.

The chain employs TRBV5-4 and TRBJ1-5; no firm D call. In germline, CDR1 is SGHNT, CDR2 YYREEE (reference sequence). Trimming took off 5 bases at V and 0 bases at J, with 12 bases between the two ends. The CDR3 extends over 15 amino acids. The CDR3 loop reads CASSPSPVSNQPQHF. The CDR3, as DNA: TGTGCCAGCAGTCCCTCCCCCGTTAGCAATCAGCCCCAGCATTTT. Variable domain in full (rest from reference TRBV5-4 and TRBJ1-5): ETGVTQSPTHLIKTRGQQVTLRCSSQSGHNTVSWYQQALGQGPQFIFQYYREEENGRGNFPPRFSGLQFPNYSSELNVNALELDDSALYLCASSPSPVSNQPQHFGDGTRLSIL.

The V call is TRBV5-4, the J call TRBJ2-7; D gene ambiguous. Germline loops: CDR1 SGHNT, CDR2 YYREEE (reference sequence). V lost 0 bases, J lost 2 bases, and 9 bases lay in between. The CDR3 contains 14 residues. CDR3 in amino acids: CASSLDRPPYEQYF. The DNA of the CDR3 is TGTGCCAGCAGCTTGGATCGTCCGCCCTACGAGCAGTACTTC.

The table lists this clone with a count of one. The V call is TRBV7-3, the J call TRBJ2-1; 9 positions match TRBD1. The V and J ends lost 5 bases and 5 bases, in that order; junction bases with no gene match: 7. CDR1 is SGHTA and CDR2 is FQGTGA in the germline V gene. The CDR3 consists of 15 residues. The CDR3 sequence: CASSPSDRGDNEQFF. CDR3 nucleotides: TGTGCCAGCAGCCCCTCGGACAGGGGTGACAATGAGCAGTTCTTC.

This chain uses TRBV6-2 or TRBV6-3 with TRBJ2-2; 15 positions match TRBD2. The germline V gene encodes CDR1 MNHEY and CDR2 SVGEGT. This CDR3 spans 19 amino acids. V was clipped by 0 bases and J by 3 bases; unmatched bases: 5. In DNA, the CDR3 is TGTGCCAGCAGTTACTCAGGACTAGCGGGGGGGCCCGACACCGGGGAGCTGTTTTTT. Translated: CASSYSGLAGGPDTGELFF.